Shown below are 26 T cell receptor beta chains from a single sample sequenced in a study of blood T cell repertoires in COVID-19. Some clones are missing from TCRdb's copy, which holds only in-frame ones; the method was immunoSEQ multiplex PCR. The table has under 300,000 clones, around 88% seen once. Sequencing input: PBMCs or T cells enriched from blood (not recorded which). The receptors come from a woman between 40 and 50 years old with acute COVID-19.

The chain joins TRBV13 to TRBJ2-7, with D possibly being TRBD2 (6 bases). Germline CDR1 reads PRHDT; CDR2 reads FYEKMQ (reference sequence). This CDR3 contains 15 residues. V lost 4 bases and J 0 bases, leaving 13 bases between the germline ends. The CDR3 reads CASSSRGLGSYEQYF. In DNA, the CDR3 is TGTGCCAGCAGCTCCCGGGGGTTGGGCTCCTACGAGCAGTACTTC.

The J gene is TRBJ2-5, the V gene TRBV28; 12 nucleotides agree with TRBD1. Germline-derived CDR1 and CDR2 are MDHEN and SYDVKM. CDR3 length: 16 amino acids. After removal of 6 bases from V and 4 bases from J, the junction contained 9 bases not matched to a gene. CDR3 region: CASRTPGTGGAETQYF. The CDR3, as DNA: TGTGCCAGCAGAACCCCTGGGACAGGGGGCGCAGAGACCCAGTACTTC.

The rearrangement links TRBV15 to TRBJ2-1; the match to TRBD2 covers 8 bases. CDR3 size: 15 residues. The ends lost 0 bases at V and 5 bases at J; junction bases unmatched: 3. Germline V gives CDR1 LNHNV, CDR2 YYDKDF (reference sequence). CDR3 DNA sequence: TGTGCCACCAGCAGAGATACGGGAGGGCACAATGAGCAGTTCTTC. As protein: CATSRDTGGHNEQFF. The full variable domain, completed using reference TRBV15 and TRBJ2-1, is DAMVIQNPRYQVTQFGKPVTLSCSQTLNHNVMYWYQQKSSQAPKLLFHYYDKDFNNEADTPDNFQSRRPNTSFCFLDIRSPGLGDTAMYLCATSRDTGGHNEQFFGPGTRLTVL.

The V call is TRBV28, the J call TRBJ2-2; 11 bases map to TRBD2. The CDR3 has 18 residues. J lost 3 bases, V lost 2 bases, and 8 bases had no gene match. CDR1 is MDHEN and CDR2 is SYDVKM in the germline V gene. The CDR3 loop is CASSLGLAGGWDTGELFF. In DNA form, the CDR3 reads TGTGCCAGCAGTTTAGGCCTAGCGGGAGGTTGGGACACCGGGGAGCTGTTTTTT.

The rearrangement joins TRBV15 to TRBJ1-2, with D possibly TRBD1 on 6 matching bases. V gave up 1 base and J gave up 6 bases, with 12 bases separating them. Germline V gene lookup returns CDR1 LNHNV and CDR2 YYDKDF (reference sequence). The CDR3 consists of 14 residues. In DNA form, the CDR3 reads TGTGCCACCAGCAGAGGAGGGTCAGGGGATGGCTACACCTTC. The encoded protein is CATSRGGSGDGYTF. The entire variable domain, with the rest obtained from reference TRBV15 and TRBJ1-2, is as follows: DAMVIQNPRYQVTQFGKPVTLSCSQTLNHNVMYWYQQKSSQAPKLLFHYYDKDFNNEADTPDNFQSRRPNTSFCFLDIRSPGLGDTAMYLCATSRGGSGDGYTFGSGTRLTVV.

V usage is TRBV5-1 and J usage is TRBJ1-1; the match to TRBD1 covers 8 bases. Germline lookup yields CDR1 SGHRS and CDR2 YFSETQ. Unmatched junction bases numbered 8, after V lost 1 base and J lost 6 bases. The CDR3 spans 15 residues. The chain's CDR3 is CASSLTTGAGAEAFF. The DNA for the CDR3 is TGCGCCAGCAGCTTGACGACAGGGGCGGGCGCTGAAGCTTTCTTT.

CDR3 loop: CASSFSTENEQFF. Written as DNA, the CDR3 is TGTGCCAGCAGCTTCTCGACTGAAAATGAGCAGTTCTTC. The chain employs TRBV11-3 and TRBJ2-1; D unclear. CDR1 and CDR2 from the germline V gene are SGHNT and YENEEA. Trimming left V 3 bases short and J 7 bases short, with 10 bases between. This CDR3 comprises 13 residues.

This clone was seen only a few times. The CDR3, as DNA: TGTGCCAGTAGTATACCGACTAGCAAGAATGAGCAGTTCTTC. Its protein product is CASSIPTSKNEQFF. V and J are TRBV19 and TRBJ2-1; 7 nucleotides match TRBD2. V dropped 2 bases and J dropped 7; count of bases not matched to a gene: 5. Germline loops: CDR1 LNHDA, CDR2 SQIVND (reference sequence). CDR3 size: 14 residues.

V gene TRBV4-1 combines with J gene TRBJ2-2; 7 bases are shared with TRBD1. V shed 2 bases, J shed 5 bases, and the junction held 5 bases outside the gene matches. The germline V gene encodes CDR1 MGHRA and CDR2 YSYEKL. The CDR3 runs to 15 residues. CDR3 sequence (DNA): TGCGCCAGCAGCCAACCGACAGGGCGGACCGGGGAGCTGTTTTTT. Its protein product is CASSQPTGRTGELFF.

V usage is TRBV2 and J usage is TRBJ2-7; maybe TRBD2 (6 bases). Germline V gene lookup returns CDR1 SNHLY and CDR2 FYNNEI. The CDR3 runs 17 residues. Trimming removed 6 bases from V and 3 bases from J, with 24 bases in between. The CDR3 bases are TGTGCCAGCAGCCCACAAGAAGGAGGGCCTTTTTTCTACGAGCAGTACTTC. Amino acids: CASSPQEGGPFFYEQYF.

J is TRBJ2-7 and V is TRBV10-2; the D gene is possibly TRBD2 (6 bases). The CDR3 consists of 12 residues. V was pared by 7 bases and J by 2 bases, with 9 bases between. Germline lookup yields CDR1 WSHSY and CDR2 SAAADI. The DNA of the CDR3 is TGCGCCAGCAAAGCGGGCCCCTACGAGCAGTACTTC. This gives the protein CASKAGPYEQYF.

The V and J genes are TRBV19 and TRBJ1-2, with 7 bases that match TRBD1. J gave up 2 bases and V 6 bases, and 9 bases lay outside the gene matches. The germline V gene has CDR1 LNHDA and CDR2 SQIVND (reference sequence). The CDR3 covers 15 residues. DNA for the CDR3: TGTGCCAGTAGCAAGTCCACGACAGGGAACTATGGCTACACCTTC. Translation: CASSKSTTGNYGYTF.

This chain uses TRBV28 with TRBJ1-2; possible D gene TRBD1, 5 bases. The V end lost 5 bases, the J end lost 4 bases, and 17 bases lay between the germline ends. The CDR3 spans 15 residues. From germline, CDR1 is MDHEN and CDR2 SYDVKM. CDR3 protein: CASSAYTGVVYGYTF. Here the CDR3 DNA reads TGTGCCAGCAGTGCTTATACGGGGGTTGTCTATGGCTACACCTTC.

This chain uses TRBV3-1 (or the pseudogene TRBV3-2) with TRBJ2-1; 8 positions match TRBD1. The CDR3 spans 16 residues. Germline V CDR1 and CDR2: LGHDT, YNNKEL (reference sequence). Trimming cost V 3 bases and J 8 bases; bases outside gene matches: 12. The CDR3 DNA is TGTGCCAGCAGCCACCTCAGACAGGGGTCGGTCCATGAGCAGTTCTTC. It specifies CASSHLRQGSVHEQFF.

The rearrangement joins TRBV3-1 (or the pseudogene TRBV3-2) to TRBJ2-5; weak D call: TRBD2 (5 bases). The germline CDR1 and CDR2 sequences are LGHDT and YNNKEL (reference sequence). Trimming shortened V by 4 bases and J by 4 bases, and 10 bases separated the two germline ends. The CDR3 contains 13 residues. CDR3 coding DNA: TGTGCCAGCAGCCGAGAGGGAGCAGAGACCCAGTACTTC. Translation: CASSREGAETQYF.

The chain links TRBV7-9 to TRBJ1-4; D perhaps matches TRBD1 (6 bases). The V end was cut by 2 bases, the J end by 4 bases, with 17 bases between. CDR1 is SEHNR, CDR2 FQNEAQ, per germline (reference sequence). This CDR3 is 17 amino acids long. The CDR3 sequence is CASSLSTTGRNNEKLFF. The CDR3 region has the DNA TGTGCCAGCAGCTTATCGACAACAGGGCGGAATAATGAAAAACTGTTTTTT.

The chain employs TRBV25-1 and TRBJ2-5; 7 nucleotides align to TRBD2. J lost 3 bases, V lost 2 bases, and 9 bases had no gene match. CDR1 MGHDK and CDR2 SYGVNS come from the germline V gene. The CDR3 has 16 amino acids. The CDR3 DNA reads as TGTGCCAGCAGTGAAGGGTGGCGGGAGATGAAAGAGACCCAGTACTTC. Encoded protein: CASSEGWREMKETQYF. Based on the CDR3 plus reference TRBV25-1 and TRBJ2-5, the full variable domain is EADIYQTPRYLVIGTGKKITLECSQTMGHDKMYWYQQDPGMELHLIHYSYGVNSTEKGDLSSESTVSRIRTEHFPLTLESARPSHTSQYLCASSEGWREMKETQYFGPGTRLLVL.

The CDR3 DNA reads TGTGCCTGGAGTAGGGACAGGGTAGGCAATGAGCAGTTCTTC. This codes for CAWSRDRVGNEQFF. The chain combines TRBV30 with TRBJ2-1, with 9 bases fitting TRBD1. The CDR3 length is 14 residues. Germline V CDR1 and CDR2: GTSNPN, SVGIG (reference sequence). V shed 2 bases, J shed 6 bases, and the junction held 5 bases outside the gene matches.

The CDR3 DNA reads TGTGCCAGCGGGGCTAGCGGGAGAAAGCAGTACTTC. Amino acids: CASGASGRKQYF. J is TRBJ2-7 and V is TRBV6-5; 10 nucleotides agree with TRBD2. The CDR3 length is 12 residues. From germline, CDR1 is MNHEY and CDR2 SVGAGI. V shed 8 bases and J 8 bases; nucleotides not matched to a gene: 6.

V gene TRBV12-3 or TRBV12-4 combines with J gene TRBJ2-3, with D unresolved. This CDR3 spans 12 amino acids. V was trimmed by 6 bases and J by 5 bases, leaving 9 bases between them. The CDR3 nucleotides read TGTGCCAGCAGCTTTATTGTAGATACGCAGTATTTT. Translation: CASSFIVDTQYF.

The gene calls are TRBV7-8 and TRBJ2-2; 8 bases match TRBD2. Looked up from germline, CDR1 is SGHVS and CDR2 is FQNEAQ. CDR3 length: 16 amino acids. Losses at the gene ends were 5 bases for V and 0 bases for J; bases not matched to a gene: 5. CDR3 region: CASSLTSASNTGELFF. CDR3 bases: TGTGCCAGCAGCCTGACTAGCGCGTCGAACACCGGGGAGCTGTTTTTT.

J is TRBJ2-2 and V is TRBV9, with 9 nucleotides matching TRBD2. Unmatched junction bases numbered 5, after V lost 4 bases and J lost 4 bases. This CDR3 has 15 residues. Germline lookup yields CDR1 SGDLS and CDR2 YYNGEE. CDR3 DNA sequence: TGTGCCAGCAGCCCTCTAGCGGGACTCACCGGGGAGCTGTTTTTT. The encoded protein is CASSPLAGLTGELFF.

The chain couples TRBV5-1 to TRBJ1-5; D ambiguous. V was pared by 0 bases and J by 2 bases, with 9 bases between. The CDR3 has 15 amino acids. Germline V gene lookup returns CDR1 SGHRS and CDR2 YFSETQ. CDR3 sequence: CASSLVGDRNQPQHF. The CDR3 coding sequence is TGCGCCAGCAGCTTGGTCGGGGATCGCAATCAGCCCCAGCATTTT.

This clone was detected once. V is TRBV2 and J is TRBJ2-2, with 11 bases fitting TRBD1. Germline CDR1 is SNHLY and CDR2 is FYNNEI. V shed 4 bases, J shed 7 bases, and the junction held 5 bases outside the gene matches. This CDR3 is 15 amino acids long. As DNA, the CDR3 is TGTGCCAGCAGTGGGACAGGGGGCATCGGCGGGGAGCTGTTTTTT. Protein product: CASSGTGGIGGELFF.

The CDR3 is CASSEDAGGRREKLFF. The CDR3 coding sequence is TGTGCCAGCAGTGAAGATGCAGGGGGGCGGCGTGAAAAACTGTTTTTT. V is TRBV2 and J is TRBJ1-4, with 7 nucleotides matching TRBD1. Germline lookup yields CDR1 SNHLY and CDR2 FYNNEI. V shed 1 base, J shed 7 bases, and the junction held 9 bases outside the gene matches. This CDR3 is built from 16 residues.

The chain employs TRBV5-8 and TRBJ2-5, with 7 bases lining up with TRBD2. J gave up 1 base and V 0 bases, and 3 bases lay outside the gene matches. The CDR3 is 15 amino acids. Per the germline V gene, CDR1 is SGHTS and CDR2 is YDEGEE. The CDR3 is CASSLGSSGQETQYF. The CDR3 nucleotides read TGTGCCAGCAGCTTGGGCTCTAGCGGCCAAGAGACCCAGTACTTC.